Listed below are T cell receptor beta chains from one sample, sequenced in a study of T-cell reconstitution after alpha-beta-depleted transplantation in children. A single record per CDR3 protein comes from TCRdb applying MiXCR to the PCR reads. The data show 250,000 to 350,000 distinct CDR3 sequences, with around 25% seen just once and 10% to 11% held by the top ten. The starting material was PBMCs, mostly from graft donor cells, obtained 180 days after TCRalphabeta/CD19-depleted stem cell transplant. The source of these receptors is a male patient between 5 and 17 years old who had a stem cell transplant for acute lymphoblastic leukemia, so the T cells may come from the graft donor. Both conserved end residues are part of each CDR3. Fields, in order: D gene, V gene, J gene, clone size, CDR3 DNA, CDR3 protein. The D gene is left open where the match is weak. A clone size is listed for some rows: how often the clone was seen (once, few, many), or a class if it is expanded.

D gene: TRBD1; V gene: TRBV9; J gene: TRBJ2-7; clone size: -; CDR3 DNA: TGTGCCAGCAGCGTCTCCGGGACAGGCTACGAGCAGTACTTC; CDR3 protein: CASSVSGTGYEQYF
D gene: TRBD2; V gene: TRBV2; J gene: TRBJ2-1; clone size: -; CDR3 DNA: TGTGCCAGCAGTGATTGGCGGGAGGCCTACAATGAGCAGTTCTTC; CDR3 protein: CASSDWREAYNEQFF
D gene: -; V gene: TRBV5-6; J gene: TRBJ2-7; clone size: few; CDR3 DNA: TGTGCCAGCAGCCAATTGGACTACGAGCAGTACTTC; CDR3 protein: CASSQLDYEQYF
D gene: -; V gene: TRBV6-5; J gene: TRBJ1-5; clone size: -; CDR3 DNA: TGTGCCAGCAGTTACGTTAAGGGAGGCAATCAGCCCCAGCATTTT; CDR3 protein: CASSYVKGGNQPQHF
D gene: -; V gene: TRBV5-1; J gene: TRBJ2-1; clone size: -; CDR3 DNA: TGCGCCAGCAGCAAGGTCGGGAGGTCAGGGGATGAGCAGTTCTTC; CDR3 protein: CASSKVGRSGDEQFF
D gene: TRBD1; V gene: TRBV5-1; J gene: TRBJ1-2; clone size: -; CDR3 DNA: TGCGCCAGCAGCGTTCTACCGGGGACAGGGTATGGCTACACCTTC; CDR3 protein: CASSVLPGTGYGYTF
D gene: -; V gene: TRBV5-1; J gene: TRBJ2-6; clone size: few; CDR3 DNA: TGCGCCAGCAGCTTGCTCGAGGGGTACGGGGCCAACGTCCTGACTTTC; CDR3 protein: CASSLLEGYGANVLTF
D gene: -; V gene: TRBV5-1; J gene: TRBJ1-4; clone size: few; CDR3 DNA: TGCGCCAGCAGCTTGGACATTGGGCCGACCGCTAATGAAAAACTGTTTTTT; CDR3 protein: CASSLDIGPTANEKLFF
D gene: -; V gene: TRBV7-2; J gene: TRBJ2-3; clone size: -; CDR3 DNA: TGTGCCAGCAGCTGCCTCCGGGACTCCCGTATTTATTTT; CDR3 protein: CASSCLRDSRIYF
D gene: TRBD2; V gene: TRBV6-5; J gene: TRBJ2-1; clone size: -; CDR3 DNA: TGTGCCAGCAGACTTACTAGCGGGGCTTACAATGAGCAGTTCTTC; CDR3 protein: CASRLTSGAYNEQFF
D gene: -; V gene: TRBV27; J gene: TRBJ2-5; clone size: few; CDR3 DNA: TGTGCCAGCAGTTTTGTGGGGCCCGTGGAGACCCAGTACTTC; CDR3 protein: CASSFVGPVETQYF
D gene: TRBD2; V gene: TRBV5-6; J gene: TRBJ2-1; clone size: few; CDR3 DNA: TGTGCCAGCCACCTAGCGGTGAGTGTTGGTGGTGAGCAGTTCTTC; CDR3 protein: CASHLAVSVGGEQFF
D gene: -; V gene: TRBV10-3; J gene: TRBJ2-7; clone size: few; CDR3 DNA: TGTGCCATCAGCCCAAAAGGGGGTTCCTACGAGCAGTACTTC; CDR3 protein: CAISPKGGSYEQYF
D gene: -; V gene: TRBV7-2; J gene: TRBJ1-5; clone size: -; CDR3 DNA: TGTGCCAGCAGCTTAGCAGGCGCCCGGGGTCAGCCCCAGCATTTT; CDR3 protein: CASSLAGARGQPQHF
D gene: TRBD2; V gene: TRBV9; J gene: TRBJ2-3; clone size: many; CDR3 DNA: TGTGCCAGCAGCGTAGGACTAGCGGGAGGTACAGATACGCAGTATTTT; CDR3 protein: CASSVGLAGGTDTQYF
D gene: TRBD2; V gene: TRBV9; J gene: TRBJ2-7; clone size: -; CDR3 DNA: TGTGCCAGCAGCGTTAGCGGGAGGGCCTCCTACGAGCAGTACTTC; CDR3 protein: CASSVSGRASYEQYF
D gene: TRBD1; V gene: TRBV20-1; J gene: TRBJ2-7; clone size: -; CDR3 DNA: TGCAGTCCGACCGGGACAGGAGCCCGGGCAGTTTTC; CDR3 protein: CSPTGTGARAVF
D gene: -; V gene: TRBV6-1; J gene: TRBJ2-3; clone size: -; CDR3 DNA: TGTGCCAGCAGTGAACTTGTGTGGGTTACAGATACGCAGTATTTT; CDR3 protein: CASSELVWVTDTQYF
D gene: -; V gene: TRBV6-2/TRBV6-3; J gene: TRBJ1-5; clone size: -; CDR3 DNA: TGTGCCAGCAGTTACGTCCGGGGTGATCAGCCCCAGCATTTT; CDR3 protein: CASSYVRGDQPQHF
D gene: -; V gene: TRBV7-8; J gene: TRBJ1-5; clone size: few; CDR3 DNA: TGTGCCAGCAGCTTAGCGGTTGGGGGATATAGCAATCAGCCCCAGCATTTT; CDR3 protein: CASSLAVGGYSNQPQHF
D gene: TRBD2; V gene: TRBV4-1; J gene: TRBJ2-2; clone size: few; CDR3 DNA: TGCGCCAGCAGCGCTGGCTTACTAGCGGACACCGGGGAGCTGTTTTTT; CDR3 protein: CASSAGLLADTGELFF
D gene: -; V gene: TRBV5-1; J gene: TRBJ2-1; clone size: few; CDR3 DNA: TGCGCCAGCAGCTTGGGAGGGAATTGGTACAATGAGCAGTTCTTC; CDR3 protein: CASSLGGNWYNEQFF